The subject of this entry is one T cell receptor (beta chain). The source of the sample is a study of blood T cell repertoires in COVID-19. As for the study in general: Sample material is recorded as cDNA or gDNA derived from T cells, B-cell-depleted T cells, or PBMCs.

Some clones are missing from TCRdb's copy, which holds only in-frame ones; the method was immunoSEQ multiplex PCR. The sample lists roughly 250,000 clones, 70% to 90% seen once, with roughly 1.2% in the top ten. The V segment lost 2 bases and the J segment 5 bases; nucleotides outside the gene matches: 8. The CDR3 has 15 amino acids. In germline, CDR1 is SGHTA, CDR2 FQGNSA. The chain links TRBV7-2 to TRBJ2-5; 7 bases map to TRBD1. Sequencing was performed on PBMCs or T cells enriched from blood (not recorded which). This sequence was found in a woman aged 40 to 50 with acute COVID-19. CDR3 residues: CASSLSRGRGETQYF. As DNA, the CDR3 is TGTGCCAGCAGCTTATCGAGGGGGCGCGGTGAGACCCAGTACTTC.